These 28 T cell receptor beta chains originate from one sample sequenced in a study of CD8 T cell repertoires and HIV-1 epitope variants. Their antigens remain unidentified. This table comes from immunoSEQ multiplex PCR, and its TCRdb copy is limited to in-frame clones, with some not included. Of some 5,600 clones listed, over 50% are singletons. The source material was cultured CD8+ T cells derived from PBMCs. The receptors come from a male donor with HIV.

The V gene is TRBV19, the J gene TRBJ1-1; D ambiguous. Germline lookup yields CDR1 LNHDA and CDR2 SQIVND (reference sequence). Trimming pared 5 bases from V and 1 base from J, leaving 11 bases between. The CDR3 loop spans 14 amino acids. The CDR3 sequence is CASSFNTANTEAFF. The CDR3 DNA reads as TGTGCCAGTAGTTTCAATACCGCGAACACTGAAGCTTTCTTT.

The V and J genes are TRBV5-6 and TRBJ2-7, with no clear D. The CDR3 length is 11 residues. Germline assignment: CDR1 SGHDT and CDR2 YYEEEE. Trimming shortened V by 2 bases and J by 7 bases, and 7 bases separated the two germline ends. The DNA for the CDR3 is TGTGCCAGCAGCTTTCTTAGGGAGCAGTACTTC. Amino acids: CASSFLREQYF.

This clone is judged large (0.1 to 1%). The rearrangement uses TRBV7-9 and TRBJ2-7, with a possible D match to TRBD2 (6 bases). The CDR3 contains 12 residues. CDR1 is SEHNR and CDR2 is FQNEAQ in the germline V gene (reference sequence). The V and J ends lost 2 bases and 6 bases respectively, with 8 bases between them. CDR3 amino acids: CASSLRAGEQYF. DNA for the CDR3: TGTGCCAGCAGCTTACGAGCGGGCGAGCAGTACTTC.

The chain links TRBV6-5 to TRBJ2-6; possibly TRBD1 for D (6 bases). The CDR3 contains 15 residues. Germline V gives CDR1 MNHEY, CDR2 SVGAGI. V was clipped by 6 bases and J by 2 bases, with 11 bases between them. DNA of the CDR3: TGTGCCAGCAGGAGACAGGCCACTGGGGCCAACGTCCTGACTTTC. Protein: CASRRQATGANVLTF.

V usage is TRBV19 and J usage is TRBJ2-2; D gene ambiguous. The CDR3 has 10 residues. Between the trimmed V and J ends, which lost 7 bases and 8 bases, there was a span of 5 bases. Germline V gene data show CDR1 as LNHDA and CDR2 as SQIVND (reference sequence). The CDR3 nucleotides read TGTGCCAGTATGGCGGGGGAGCTGTTTTTT. Its translation is CASMAGELFF.

This chain uses TRBV28 with TRBJ1-1; tentatively, D is TRBD1 (6 bases). The CDR3 runs 14 residues. V lost 7 bases and J 4 bases, leaving 16 bases between the germline ends. The germline gives CDR1 MDHEN, CDR2 SYDVKM. CDR3 sequence: CASTRDRGGTEAFF. The CDR3 bases are TGTGCCAGCACCCGGGATAGGGGGGGCACTGAAGCTTTCTTT.

V usage is TRBV10-3 and J usage is TRBJ2-5, with 11 bases lining up with TRBD1. Germline lookup yields CDR1 ENHRY and CDR2 SYGVKD. Trimming took 3 bases from V and 5 from J; bases not matched to a gene: 8. CDR3 length: 16 residues. CDR3 in DNA: TGTGCCATCAGTGACCCCGGACAGGGGGCCGGGGAGACCCAGTACTTC. Amino acids: CAISDPGQGAGETQYF.

The gene calls are TRBV6-5 and TRBJ2-1; D not certain. V lost 7 bases and J 3 bases, leaving 4 bases between the germline ends. The V gene's germline CDR1 is MNHEY and CDR2 SVGAGI. This CDR3 is 11 amino acids long. The CDR3 sequence: CASKLYNEQFF. The CDR3 DNA sequence: TGTGCCAGCAAGCTCTACAATGAGCAGTTCTTC.

V gene TRBV4-3 combines with J gene TRBJ1-1; no clear D gene. The CDR3 covers 14 residues. Trimming cost V 0 bases and J 4 bases, with 9 bases left between them. Germline lookup yields CDR1 LGHNA and CDR2 YSLEER. The CDR3 here is CASSQESGGTEAFF. The DNA of the CDR3 is TGCGCCAGCAGCCAAGAGTCTGGCGGCACTGAAGCTTTCTTT.

This chain joins TRBV10-1 and TRBJ2-2; D gene unclear. The CDR3 totals 14 residues. V was clipped by 2 bases and J by 3 bases, with 7 bases between them. In germline, CDR1 is WNHNN, CDR2 SYGVQD (reference sequence). CDR3 loop: CASSEGDDTGELFF. In DNA form, the CDR3 reads TGCGCCAGCAGTGAGGGCGACGACACCGGGGAGCTGTTTTTT.

The rearrangement uses TRBV7-2 and TRBJ1-2; D not resolved. Trimming pared 3 bases from V and 8 bases from J, leaving 19 bases between. CDR3 length equals 15 residues. CDR1 is SGHTA, CDR2 FQGNSA, per germline. CDR3 nucleotides: TGTGCCAGCAGCTTGGAACACCGGGCCGGGTGGGGCTACACCTTC. Translation: CASSLEHRAGWGYTF.

V is TRBV27 and J is TRBJ2-3; unclear D gene. Germline loops: CDR1 MNHEY, CDR2 SMNVEV (reference sequence). Between the trimmed V and J ends, which lost 3 bases and 2 bases, there was a span of 12 bases. The CDR3 covers 15 residues. In DNA, the CDR3 is TGTGCCAGCAGTTTGAGTATCGGTCCCACAGATACGCAGTATTTT. Its translation is CASSLSIGPTDTQYF.

This rearrangement joins TRBV4-3 to TRBJ2-7; 9 bases are a match to TRBD1. V trimming: 4 bases; J trimming: 3 bases; junction bases outside the gene matches: 1. Germline V lookup: CDR1 LGHNA, CDR2 YSLEER. The CDR3 runs 13 residues. Here the CDR3 reads CASSLGQGYEQYF. DNA of the CDR3: TGCGCCAGCAGCCTGGGACAGGGCTACGAGCAGTACTTC.

This clone was detected once. The chain has TRBV27 and TRBJ1-2; D gene uncertain. The length of the CDR3 is 9 residues. V was pared by 3 bases and J by 13 bases, with 6 bases between. Per germline, CDR1 MNHEY and CDR2 SMNVEV (reference sequence). The CDR3 nucleotides are TGTGCCAGCAGTTTCCCGTTCACCTTC. Its protein product is CASSFPFTF.

This clone was seen once. The chain links TRBV27 to TRBJ2-3; 13 bases fit TRBD2. V shed 5 bases and J 0 bases; nucleotides not matched to a gene: 11. Germline V lookup: CDR1 MNHEY, CDR2 SMNVEV (reference sequence). The CDR3 has 19 amino acids. CDR3 DNA: TGTGCCAGCAGTCCGTTCCCGGGGACTAGCGGGACTAGCACAGATACGCAGTATTTT. Translating it yields CASSPFPGTSGTSTDTQYF.

V gene TRBV7-8 combines with J gene TRBJ2-1, with D unclear. Trimming removed 1 base at V and 6 bases at J, with 16 bases between. The CDR3 sequence is 16 residues long. CDR1 is SGHVS and CDR2 is FQNEAQ in the germline V gene. CDR3 sequence (DNA): TGTGCCAGCAGCTTAGAGGCGGTAGAATATAGCAATGAGCAGTTCTTC. As protein: CASSLEAVEYSNEQFF.

The chain recombines TRBV19 with TRBJ2-7; D remains ambiguous. V was trimmed by 3 bases and J by 3 bases, leaving 18 bases between them. The CDR3 covers 16 residues. Germline V gives CDR1 LNHDA, CDR2 SQIVND (reference sequence). CDR3 nucleotides: TGTGCCAGTAGTATGTCTCGGCCAGCAACTGTCTACGAGCAGTACTTC. Its translation: CASSMSRPATVYEQYF.

This sequence joins TRBV5-4 and TRBJ2-7; no reliable D call. Trimming took 0 bases from V and 0 from J, leaving 10 bases between them. The CDR3 length is 15 residues. Germline lookup yields CDR1 SGHNT and CDR2 YYREEE (reference sequence). The CDR3 region has the DNA TGTGCCAGCAGCTTGGACTACTTAACCTCCTACGAGCAGTACTTC. It translates to CASSLDYLTSYEQYF.

This clone appeared a few times. This CDR3 is CASSQVQGGFGELFF. The DNA for the CDR3 is TGCGCCAGCAGCCAAGTGCAGGGCGGGTTCGGGGAGCTGTTTTTT. This chain links TRBV4-3 with TRBJ2-2, with D perhaps given as TRBD1 or TRBD2 (5 bases each). CDR3 length equals 15 residues. V dropped 1 base and J dropped 7 bases, with 13 bases sitting between them. From germline, CDR1 is LGHNA and CDR2 YSLEER.

The chain employs TRBV5-1 and TRBJ1-1; TRBD1 is a possible D gene (5 bases). V lost 2 bases, J lost 4 bases, and 9 bases lay in between. Germline loops: CDR1 SGHRS, CDR2 YFSETQ. The CDR3 runs 13 residues. The CDR3 reads CASSLYGGTEAFF. CDR3 bases: TGCGCCAGCAGCTTATATGGGGGCACTGAAGCTTTCTTT. The variable domain in full, with the rest retrieved from reference TRBV5-1 and TRBJ1-1, is KAGVTQTPRYLIKTRGQQVTLSCSPISGHRSVSWYQQTPGQGLQFLFEYFSETQRNKGNFPGRFSGRQFSNSRSEMNVSTLELGDSALYLCASSLYGGTEAFFGQGTRLTVV.

This clone ranks as hyperexpanded. The rearrangement uses TRBV4-1 and TRBJ1-2; no clear D gene. The V end lost 0 bases, the J end lost 3 bases, and 14 bases lay between the germline ends. This CDR3 has 16 amino acids. Germline V gives CDR1 MGHRA, CDR2 YSYEKL. This CDR3 reads CASSQDPPDLDYGYTF. The CDR3 bases are TGCGCCAGCAGCCAAGATCCCCCAGACTTGGACTATGGCTACACCTTC.

This clone appeared a single time. V and J are TRBV7-8 and TRBJ1-3; 7 bases agree with TRBD1. Per germline, CDR1 SGHVS and CDR2 FQNEAQ. Trimming cost V 11 bases and J 8 bases; bases outside gene matches: 9. This CDR3 spans 12 amino acids. The CDR3 bases are TGTGCCGGAGGTTTAACAGGGGACACCATATATTTT. It yields the protein CAGGLTGDTIYF.

The table lists this clone with a few counts. The V call is TRBV7-2, the J call TRBJ1-1; 7 positions agree with TRBD1. V lost 2 bases to trimming and J lost 5 bases; unmatched junction nucleotides: 8. The CDR3 has 15 residues. Germline loops: CDR1 SGHTA, CDR2 FQGNSA. CDR3 nucleotide sequence: TGTGCCAGCAGCTTATGGGACAGTGTGGGAACTGAAGCTTTCTTT. Translated, it gives CASSLWDSVGTEAFF.

The chain is built from TRBV13 and TRBJ1-1, with 7 bases identical to TRBD1. CDR3 size: 14 residues. The V segment lost 5 bases and the J segment 3 bases; nucleotides outside the gene matches: 6. The V gene's germline CDR1 is PRHDT and CDR2 FYEKMQ (reference sequence). CDR3 sequence reads: CASSQPGTDTEAFF. The CDR3 DNA is TGTGCCAGCAGCCAACCTGGGACAGACACTGAAGCTTTCTTT.

This chain uses TRBV6-4 with TRBJ2-5; 9 bases agree with TRBD1. Trimming at V came to 6 bases and at J to 2 bases, leaving 10 bases not matched to a gene. The CDR3 loop spans 16 amino acids. CDR1 MRHNA and CDR2 SNTAGT come from the germline V gene. The CDR3 DNA sequence: TGTGCCAGCAGGGAAGACGGACAGGGGCGACAAGAGACCCAGTACTTC. It encodes CASREDGQGRQETQYF.

DNA for the CDR3: TGTGCCAGCAGGGCGGCGGGGGGGCCCCTTCGGGATGAGCAGTTCTTC. Its translation is CASRAAGGPLRDEQFF. The J gene is TRBJ2-1, the V gene TRBV27; 9 nucleotides match TRBD2. The CDR3 sequence is 16 residues long. J lost 8 bases, V lost 6 bases, and 14 bases had no gene match. Per the germline V gene, CDR1 is MNHEY and CDR2 is SMNVEV (reference sequence).

This clone was seen a handful of times. For the CDR3, the DNA is TGTGCCAGCAGTTTAGGGAGTTCTTTGTACAATGAGCAGTTCTTC. This codes for CASSLGSSLYNEQFF. The V call is TRBV27, the J call TRBJ2-1; tentatively, D is TRBD2 (5 bases). This CDR3 has 15 amino acids. Trimming left V 2 bases short and J 4 bases short, with 12 bases between. Germline loops: CDR1 MNHEY, CDR2 SMNVEV (reference sequence).

By share, this clone ranks as medium-sized. The chain employs TRBV6-5 and TRBJ2-7; D may be TRBD2 (6 bases). Trimming took off 2 bases at V and 6 bases at J, with 8 bases between the two ends. The CDR3 sequence is 12 residues long. The germline V gene encodes CDR1 MNHEY and CDR2 SVGAGI. CDR3 nucleotide sequence: TGTGCCAGCAGTTACGGGGGAGGCGAGCAGTACTTC. It is translated as CASSYGGGEQYF.